These T cell receptor beta chains were read from a single sample in a study of cytomegalovirus exposure and HLA in healthy donors. TCRdb keeps only in-frame clones here, not all; method: immunoSEQ multiplex PCR. The sample consists of about 250,000 clones, roughly 84% of them appearing once. Material for sequencing was PBMCs. The receptors derive from a man aged 18 to 30 in good health and CMV-seropositive. Each CDR3 is given with its conserved first and last residue. Fields, in order: CDR3 DNA, CDR3 protein, CDR3 length, clone size, V gene, D gene, J gene. D genes are given only for firm matches. Size tells how often a clone was seen (once, few, many) or the class of an expanded clone, and some rows leave it out.

cdr3_nt: TGTGCCAGCAGCGACGGACTAGCCGGGGAGCTGTTTTTT; cdr3_aa: CASSDGLAGELFF; cdr3_length: 13; clone_size: -; v_call: TRBV5-4; d_call: TRBD2; j_call: TRBJ2-2
cdr3_nt: TGTGCCAGCAGCTTAACCGCCTCCTACGAGCAGTACTTC; cdr3_aa: CASSLTASYEQYF; cdr3_length: 13; clone_size: few; v_call: TRBV7-3; d_call: -; j_call: TRBJ2-7
cdr3_nt: TGTGCCACGGCCGATGGGACTAGCGGCACAGATACGCAGTATTTT; cdr3_aa: CATADGTSGTDTQYF; cdr3_length: 15; clone_size: -; v_call: TRBV15; d_call: TRBD2; j_call: TRBJ2-3
cdr3_nt: TGTGCCAGTAGTATAGCTGGGGACAGAATGTACTTC; cdr3_aa: CASSIAGDRMYF; cdr3_length: 12; clone_size: -; v_call: TRBV19; d_call: TRBD1; j_call: TRBJ2-7
cdr3_nt: TGTGCCAGCAGTGAAGGTCCTCGCACAGATACGCAGTATTTT; cdr3_aa: CASSEGPRTDTQYF; cdr3_length: 14; clone_size: once; v_call: TRBV2; d_call: -; j_call: TRBJ2-3
cdr3_nt: TGTGCCAGCAGTGTCTATGACCCGTCCCCTAACTATGGCTACACCTTC; cdr3_aa: CASSVYDPSPNYGYTF; cdr3_length: 16; clone_size: -; v_call: TRBV28; d_call: -; j_call: TRBJ1-2
cdr3_nt: TGTGCCAGCAGTTTCGCCCTTCAGGTCCTAGCGGAAGAGACCCAGTACTTC; cdr3_aa: CASSFALQVLAEETQYF; cdr3_length: 17; clone_size: -; v_call: TRBV28; d_call: TRBD2; j_call: TRBJ2-5
cdr3_nt: TGTGCCAGCAGTGCCTCGGGACGGCCACAGGGCTACACCTTC; cdr3_aa: CASSASGRPQGYTF; cdr3_length: 14; clone_size: -; v_call: TRBV6-5; d_call: -; j_call: TRBJ1-2
cdr3_nt: TGCGCCAGCAGCTTGGAGTCCGGCCCCAGCAGCGCTGAGCAGTTCTTC; cdr3_aa: CASSLESGPSSAEQFF; cdr3_length: 16; clone_size: few; v_call: TRBV5-1; d_call: -; j_call: TRBJ2-1
cdr3_nt: TGTGCCAGCAGTTTTGGAGATAGAAACACCGGGGAGCTGTTTTTT; cdr3_aa: CASSFGDRNTGELFF; cdr3_length: 15; clone_size: -; v_call: TRBV28; d_call: -; j_call: TRBJ2-2
cdr3_nt: TGTGCCTGGGGCGGTCTAGCGAGTAATGAGCAGTTCTTC; cdr3_aa: CAWGGLASNEQFF; cdr3_length: 13; clone_size: -; v_call: TRBV30; d_call: -; j_call: TRBJ2-1
cdr3_nt: TGTGCCAGCAGTTCCTGGACAGGGGGGAACACTGAAGCTTTCTTT; cdr3_aa: CASSSWTGGNTEAFF; cdr3_length: 15; clone_size: -; v_call: TRBV6-5; d_call: TRBD1; j_call: TRBJ1-1
cdr3_nt: TGTGCCAGCAGTGAAGGGCAGGGGATAGGGTACGAGCAGTACTTC; cdr3_aa: CASSEGQGIGYEQYF; cdr3_length: 15; clone_size: -; v_call: TRBV6-1; d_call: -; j_call: TRBJ2-7
cdr3_nt: TGTGCCAGCAGCTTAGTTCCAGGCCCCTCTGGAAACACCATATATTTT; cdr3_aa: CASSLVPGPSGNTIYF; cdr3_length: 16; clone_size: -; v_call: TRBV7-8; d_call: -; j_call: TRBJ1-3
cdr3_nt: TGTGCCAGTAGTACGACAGGGGGAATGTACGAGCAGTACTTC; cdr3_aa: CASSTTGGMYEQYF; cdr3_length: 14; clone_size: -; v_call: TRBV19; d_call: TRBD1; j_call: TRBJ2-7
cdr3_nt: TGTGCCAGCAGTGAGACTAGCGGGAGGTATGAGCAGTTCTTC; cdr3_aa: CASSETSGRYEQFF; cdr3_length: 14; clone_size: -; v_call: TRBV2; d_call: TRBD2; j_call: TRBJ2-1
cdr3_nt: TGCAGTGCTCCCGTAGGAGGCCGACTGTTTTTT; cdr3_aa: CSAPVGGRLFF; cdr3_length: 11; clone_size: -; v_call: TRBV20-1; d_call: -; j_call: TRBJ1-4
cdr3_nt: TGTGCCAGCAGTTGGCTCAGCTCGAGAGAAAAACTGTTTTTT; cdr3_aa: CASSWLSSREKLFF; cdr3_length: 14; clone_size: -; v_call: TRBV27; d_call: -; j_call: TRBJ1-4
cdr3_nt: TGTGCCAGCAGCTTAGCGGGTAGCGGGAGGGGCGGCCCCTACGAGCAGTACTTC; cdr3_aa: CASSLAGSGRGGPYEQYF; cdr3_length: 18; clone_size: -; v_call: TRBV11-2; d_call: TRBD2; j_call: TRBJ2-7
cdr3_nt: TGTGCCAGCAGCCGGGGGACCGACCCGGGAGAGACCCAGTACTTC; cdr3_aa: CASSRGTDPGETQYF; cdr3_length: 15; clone_size: -; v_call: TRBV7-6; d_call: -; j_call: TRBJ2-5
cdr3_nt: TGCGCCAGCAGCCCCGACAGGGTTAACGGGGAGCTGTTTTTT; cdr3_aa: CASSPDRVNGELFF; cdr3_length: 14; clone_size: once; v_call: TRBV5-1; d_call: TRBD1; j_call: TRBJ2-2
cdr3_nt: TGTGCCAGCAGTTTATCGGGACAGGGAAGAAACTACGAGCAGTACTTC; cdr3_aa: CASSLSGQGRNYEQYF; cdr3_length: 16; clone_size: -; v_call: TRBV27; d_call: TRBD1; j_call: TRBJ2-7
cdr3_nt: TGTGCCAGCAGTAGACGGGCGGGAGGTGAATATACGCAGTATTTT; cdr3_aa: CASSRRAGGEYTQYF; cdr3_length: 15; clone_size: -; v_call: TRBV6-5; d_call: TRBD2; j_call: TRBJ2-3
cdr3_nt: TGTGCCAGCAGCGTAGTAGCGGGAGGGCCGTATACGCAGTATTTT; cdr3_aa: CASSVVAGGPYTQYF; cdr3_length: 15; clone_size: once; v_call: TRBV9; d_call: TRBD2; j_call: TRBJ2-3
cdr3_nt: TGCGCCAGCAGCCGACTGGACGTAGGGATATCCTACGAGCAGTACTTC; cdr3_aa: CASSRLDVGISYEQYF; cdr3_length: 16; clone_size: -; v_call: TRBV5-1; d_call: -; j_call: TRBJ2-7
cdr3_nt: TGTGCCTGTGGTCACGCAAAGAACACTGAAGCTTTCTTT; cdr3_aa: CACGHAKNTEAFF; cdr3_length: 13; clone_size: -; v_call: TRBV30; d_call: -; j_call: TRBJ1-1
cdr3_nt: TGTGCCAGCTCCCTTGGGGGCCTCCAAGAGACCCAGTACTTC; cdr3_aa: CASSLGGLQETQYF; cdr3_length: 14; clone_size: -; v_call: TRBV18; d_call: -; j_call: TRBJ2-5
cdr3_nt: TGTGCCAGCAGCTTTGTCGGTTACAATGAGCAGTTCTTC; cdr3_aa: CASSFVGYNEQFF; cdr3_length: 13; clone_size: -; v_call: TRBV5-8; d_call: -; j_call: TRBJ2-1
cdr3_nt: TGTGCCAGCAGTTTTGACAGGGGCTACGAGCAGTACTTC; cdr3_aa: CASSFDRGYEQYF; cdr3_length: 13; clone_size: -; v_call: TRBV27; d_call: TRBD1; j_call: TRBJ2-7
cdr3_nt: TGTGCCAGCAGTGGGCAGGGGGCGCATCAGCCCCAGCATTTT; cdr3_aa: CASSGQGAHQPQHF; cdr3_length: 14; clone_size: -; v_call: TRBV6-1; d_call: TRBD1; j_call: TRBJ1-5
cdr3_nt: TGTGCCAGCAGCCCCCACTCAGCCCCAGATACGCAGTATTTT; cdr3_aa: CASSPHSAPDTQYF; cdr3_length: 14; clone_size: -; v_call: TRBV9; d_call: -; j_call: TRBJ2-3
cdr3_nt: TGTGCCAGTAGTTCTAAGGAGTCCCCCTACAATGAGCAGTTCTTC; cdr3_aa: CASSSKESPYNEQFF; cdr3_length: 15; clone_size: -; v_call: TRBV19; d_call: -; j_call: TRBJ2-1
cdr3_nt: TGTGCCAGCCTCAAAAGGGCGGGAACTTACAATGAGCAGTTCTTC; cdr3_aa: CASLKRAGTYNEQFF; cdr3_length: 15; clone_size: -; v_call: TRBV2; d_call: -; j_call: TRBJ2-1
cdr3_nt: TGTGCCAGCAGGGGGCGGACAGGTCTCTACGAGCAGTACTTC; cdr3_aa: CASRGRTGLYEQYF; cdr3_length: 14; clone_size: -; v_call: TRBV2; d_call: TRBD1; j_call: TRBJ2-7
cdr3_nt: TGTGCCAGCAGCTTAGGGATCCGGGGGGACCAAGAGACCCAGTACTTC; cdr3_aa: CASSLGIRGDQETQYF; cdr3_length: 16; clone_size: -; v_call: TRBV7-9; d_call: TRBD2; j_call: TRBJ2-5